This T cell receptor (beta chain) appears in the sequencing data of a study of radiation and T cells in renal cell carcinoma. The length of the CDR3 is 15 residues. The germline gives CDR1 MNHNS, CDR2 SASEGT. V was cut by 0 bases and J by 1 base, with 7 bases left in between. The time point is: baseline pretreatment blood. Treatment indicated: 15 Gy SBRT to primary tumor, nephrectomy 4 weeks later. Sequencing was performed with immunoSEQ multiplex PCR; in TCRdb, only in-frame clones are kept and a portion is missing. The sample consists of around 94,000 clones, 65% to 90% of them appearing once. This TCR was sampled from a middle-aged man with renal cell carcinoma. The chain recombines TRBV6-1 with TRBJ1-5, with TRBD1 as a possible D gene (5 bases). The sequencing used blood, collected from a patient whose treatment included radiotherapy and nephrectomy. The CDR3 DNA reads TGTGCCAGCAGTGAAGCAGGGGTAAGCAATCAGCCCCAGCATTTT. Translating gives CASSEAGVSNQPQHF.